This TCR beta chain derives from a study of T cells and copy number aberrations in small-cell lung cancer (dated by TCRdb to the early 2020s). Study-wide context: TCR repertoire sequencing was paired with whole-exome sequencing of the same tumor regions to relate T cell metrics to mutations and copy number aberrations. Tumor TCR data existed for some 17 patients, and 14 patients had TCR data from both tumor tissue and normal tissue. Study-wide conclusions, independent of this receptor: Lower T-cell density, richness and clonality were observed in tumors than in adjacent lung tissue, although the difference in density was not significant. The study was limited by a small sample size because surgical resection is uncommon in small-cell lung cancer, and validation of the findings is required. The TCR repertoire varied greatly across regions, with 79.9-97.7% of clones confined to one region, an overlap lower than in localized NSCLC. Higher copy number aberration burden was negatively correlated with tumor T-cell density, richness and clonality. Every specimen was formalin-fixed paraffin-embedded tissue, a material known to introduce sequencing artifacts.

Cut back by 1 base and 4 bases, the V and J ends lie 10 bases apart. The germline V gene sets CDR1 to SGHTA and CDR2 to FQGNSA. There are 14 amino acids in the CDR3, from cysteine to phenylalanine inclusive. Only CDR3 DNA is held: 42 bases, read in frame from base 1. The donors were limited-stage small-cell lung cancer patients who had surgical resection in Hangzhou, China, between about 2008 and 2021. Every donor underwent upfront surgery with no preoperative chemotherapy or radiotherapy, and no donor received immunotherapy either before or after surgery. In the sequenced cohort of fewer than 25 patients, every patient was either a smoker or a heavy second-hand smoker. To represent spatial heterogeneity of the primary tumors, a grid approach was used to collect three regions from each tumor FFPE block. Tumor regions were macrodissected to enrich malignant cells, and selection was limited to regions expected to yield at least 150 ng DNA. To characterize heterogeneity of the T cell repertoire, the study applied multi-region TCR-beta sequencing to resected limited-stage small-cell lung cancers and to tumor-adjacent lung tissue. The AllPrep DNA/RNA FFPE Kit (Qiagen) was used to extract genomic DNA from the FFPE tissue.

With regard to this clone: Its antigen is currently not known. No base qualities exist here, and no much larger clone lies one base off it.

Using multiplexed V- and J-gene primers, the immunoSEQ hsTCRB Kit amplified TCR-beta CDR3 regions from genomic DNA. Unique DNA barcodes were added in a second PCR, and the samples were pooled together with a negative control and a positive control. An Illumina MiSeq running a 150-cycle paired-end protocol was used to sequence the pooled TCR-beta libraries. From the authors' description of their analysis: Adaptive Biotechnologies processed the raw sequencing data and produced a report containing normalized, annotated TCR-beta repertoires. T-cell density was computed as TCR-beta templates normalized to usable DNA, which was estimated by amplifying housekeeping genes. Richness was defined as the count of unique rearrangements, and clonality was defined as 1 minus Pielou's evenness. Three measures quantified intratumor TCR heterogeneity between regions: the Jaccard index, the Morisita overlap index, and the proportion of shared top-20 clonotypes. TCRdb obtained this table from immuneACCESS and retained in-frame rearrangements with V and J assigned. These tables miss some clones; where compared with another copy, unresolved V genes account for less than half of the shortfall, and the remainder is unexplained. V and J calls and clone size follow that table, whereas D and trimming were derived from the DNA. The sample contains over 800 clones, around 94% of them found a single time. The top ten clones comprise around 1.9% of the sample.

This chain joins TRBV7-2 to TRBJ1-2; the D gene is perhaps TRBD1, from 6 matching bases. The sample was tumor tissue. The receptor's source is a woman aged 50 to 60 with small cell lung cancer. The nucleotides read TGTGCCAGCAGCTTAGTCGGACAGCTCTATGGCTACACCTTC. Its protein product is CASSLVGQLYGYTF.